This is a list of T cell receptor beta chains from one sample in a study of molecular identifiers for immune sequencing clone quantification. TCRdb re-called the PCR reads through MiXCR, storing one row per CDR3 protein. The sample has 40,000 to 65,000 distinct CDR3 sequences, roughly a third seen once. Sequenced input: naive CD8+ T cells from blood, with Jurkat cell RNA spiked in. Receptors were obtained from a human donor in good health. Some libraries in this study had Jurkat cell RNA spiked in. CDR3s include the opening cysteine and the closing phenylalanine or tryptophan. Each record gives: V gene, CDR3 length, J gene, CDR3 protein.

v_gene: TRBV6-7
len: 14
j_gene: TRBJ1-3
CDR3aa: CASSYEDSGNTIYF

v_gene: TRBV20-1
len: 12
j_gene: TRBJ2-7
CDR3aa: CSAPPALGEQYF

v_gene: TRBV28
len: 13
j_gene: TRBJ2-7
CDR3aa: CASSQGLTFMQYF

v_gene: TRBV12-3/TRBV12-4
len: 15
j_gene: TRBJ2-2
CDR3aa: CASRPLGQGSGELFF

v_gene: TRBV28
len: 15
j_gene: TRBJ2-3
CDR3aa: CVSSFWGRGTDTQYF

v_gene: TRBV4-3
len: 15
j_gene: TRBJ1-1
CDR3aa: CASSLGTTGNTEAYF

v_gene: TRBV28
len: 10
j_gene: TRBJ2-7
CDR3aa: CASSLNEQYF

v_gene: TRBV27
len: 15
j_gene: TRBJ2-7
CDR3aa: CASSLPSGGTYEQYF

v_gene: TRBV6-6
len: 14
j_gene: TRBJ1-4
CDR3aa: CASRLGRHNEKLFF

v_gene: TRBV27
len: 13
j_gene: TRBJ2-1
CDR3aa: CASSLQTYHEQFF

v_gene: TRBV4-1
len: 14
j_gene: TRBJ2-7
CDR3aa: CASNRDGSSYEQYF

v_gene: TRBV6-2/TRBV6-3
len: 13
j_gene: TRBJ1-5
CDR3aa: CASSFDYAQPQHF

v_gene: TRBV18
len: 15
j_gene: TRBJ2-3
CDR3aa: CASSPLTVFTDTQYF

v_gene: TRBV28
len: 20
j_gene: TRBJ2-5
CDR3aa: CASSFHARGLAGTPGETQYF

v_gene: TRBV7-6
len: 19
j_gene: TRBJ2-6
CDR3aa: CASSSPLRDRVSGANVLTF

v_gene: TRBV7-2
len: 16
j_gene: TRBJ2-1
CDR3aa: CASSSEGTSPYNEQFF

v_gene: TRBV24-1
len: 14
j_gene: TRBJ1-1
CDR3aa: CATSESRGGTEAFF

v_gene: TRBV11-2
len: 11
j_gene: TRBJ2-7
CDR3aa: CASSLGVEQYF

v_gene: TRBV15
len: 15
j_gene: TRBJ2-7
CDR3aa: CATSRERTSGYEQYF

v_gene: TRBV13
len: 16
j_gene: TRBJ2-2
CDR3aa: CASSGGRRERTGELFF

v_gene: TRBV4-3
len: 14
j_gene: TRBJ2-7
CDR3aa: CASNSLRGFYEQYF

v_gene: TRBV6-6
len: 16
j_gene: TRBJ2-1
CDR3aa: CASSSLGAGGFNEQFF

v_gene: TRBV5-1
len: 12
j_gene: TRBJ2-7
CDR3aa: CASKDGDYEQYF

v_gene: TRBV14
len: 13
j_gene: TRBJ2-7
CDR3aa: CASSQAFAGEQYF

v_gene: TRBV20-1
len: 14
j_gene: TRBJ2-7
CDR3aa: CSAKFDTSFGEQYF

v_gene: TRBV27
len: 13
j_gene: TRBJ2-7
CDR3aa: CASSLISDYEQYF

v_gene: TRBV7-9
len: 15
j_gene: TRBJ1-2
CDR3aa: CASSLPQAPTYGYTF

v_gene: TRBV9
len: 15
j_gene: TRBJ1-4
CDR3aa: CASSVSGGIGEKLFF

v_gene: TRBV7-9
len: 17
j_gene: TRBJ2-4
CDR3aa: CASSPSGQGLAKNIQYF

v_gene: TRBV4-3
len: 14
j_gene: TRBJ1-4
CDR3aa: CASGRDRRRENLFF

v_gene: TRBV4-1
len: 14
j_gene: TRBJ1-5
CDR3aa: CASSQTQGAQPQHF

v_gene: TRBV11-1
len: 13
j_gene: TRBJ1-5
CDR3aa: CASSLTGTETQHF

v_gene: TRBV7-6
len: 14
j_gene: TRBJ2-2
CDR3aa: CASSTGVVTGELFF

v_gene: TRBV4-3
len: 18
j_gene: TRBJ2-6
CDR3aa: CASSQERVSSSGAIVLTF

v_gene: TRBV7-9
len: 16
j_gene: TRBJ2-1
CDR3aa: CASSLFGRAGGDEQFF

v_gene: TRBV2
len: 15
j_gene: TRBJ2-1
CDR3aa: CASSEVLGPYNEQCF

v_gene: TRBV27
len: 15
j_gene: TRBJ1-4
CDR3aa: CASSFRARRYEKLFF

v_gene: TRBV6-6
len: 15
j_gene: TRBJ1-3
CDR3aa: CASSPDGYSGNTINF

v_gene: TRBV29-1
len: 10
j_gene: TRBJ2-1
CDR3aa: CSDDVGEQFF

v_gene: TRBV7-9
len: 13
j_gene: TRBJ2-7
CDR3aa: CASSFGVTYEQYF

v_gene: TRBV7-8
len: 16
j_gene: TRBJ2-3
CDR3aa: CASSLEPGGITDTQYF

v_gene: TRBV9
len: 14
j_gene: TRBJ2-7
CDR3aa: CASSARDTLYEQYF

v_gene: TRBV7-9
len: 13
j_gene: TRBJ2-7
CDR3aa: CASSFPDTYEQYF

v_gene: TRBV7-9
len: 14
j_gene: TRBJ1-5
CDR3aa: CASSPTGRGQPQHF

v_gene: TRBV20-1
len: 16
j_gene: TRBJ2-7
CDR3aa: CSAPSSSYWGRYEQYF

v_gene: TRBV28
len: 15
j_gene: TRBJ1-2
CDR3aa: CASSLGTGRRYGYTF

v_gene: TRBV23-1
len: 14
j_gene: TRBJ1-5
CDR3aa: CASIGDAYYWPQHF

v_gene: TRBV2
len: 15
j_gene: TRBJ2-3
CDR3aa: CASSGGQGAGDTQYF

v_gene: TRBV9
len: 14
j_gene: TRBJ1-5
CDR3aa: CASSVGSGRQPQHF

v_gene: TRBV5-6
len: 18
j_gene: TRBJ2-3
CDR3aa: CASSPGQGVIPYTDTQYF

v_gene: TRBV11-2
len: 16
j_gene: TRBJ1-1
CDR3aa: CASSLAGGRLNTEAFF

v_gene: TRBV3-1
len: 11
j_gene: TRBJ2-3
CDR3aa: CASSLNEAQYF

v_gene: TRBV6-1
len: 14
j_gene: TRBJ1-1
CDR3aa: CASSETAANTEALF

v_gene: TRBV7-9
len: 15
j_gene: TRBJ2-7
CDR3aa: CASSLGTGSTYEQYF

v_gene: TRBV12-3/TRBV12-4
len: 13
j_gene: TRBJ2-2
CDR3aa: CASSASLTGELFF

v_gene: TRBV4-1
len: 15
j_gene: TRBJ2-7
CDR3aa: CASSHPGQGVYEQYF

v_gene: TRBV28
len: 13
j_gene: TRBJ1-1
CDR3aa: CASRQGWSTEAFF

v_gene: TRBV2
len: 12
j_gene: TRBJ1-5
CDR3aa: CASSVEGQPQHF

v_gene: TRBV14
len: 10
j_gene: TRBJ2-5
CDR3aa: CASSQGTQYF